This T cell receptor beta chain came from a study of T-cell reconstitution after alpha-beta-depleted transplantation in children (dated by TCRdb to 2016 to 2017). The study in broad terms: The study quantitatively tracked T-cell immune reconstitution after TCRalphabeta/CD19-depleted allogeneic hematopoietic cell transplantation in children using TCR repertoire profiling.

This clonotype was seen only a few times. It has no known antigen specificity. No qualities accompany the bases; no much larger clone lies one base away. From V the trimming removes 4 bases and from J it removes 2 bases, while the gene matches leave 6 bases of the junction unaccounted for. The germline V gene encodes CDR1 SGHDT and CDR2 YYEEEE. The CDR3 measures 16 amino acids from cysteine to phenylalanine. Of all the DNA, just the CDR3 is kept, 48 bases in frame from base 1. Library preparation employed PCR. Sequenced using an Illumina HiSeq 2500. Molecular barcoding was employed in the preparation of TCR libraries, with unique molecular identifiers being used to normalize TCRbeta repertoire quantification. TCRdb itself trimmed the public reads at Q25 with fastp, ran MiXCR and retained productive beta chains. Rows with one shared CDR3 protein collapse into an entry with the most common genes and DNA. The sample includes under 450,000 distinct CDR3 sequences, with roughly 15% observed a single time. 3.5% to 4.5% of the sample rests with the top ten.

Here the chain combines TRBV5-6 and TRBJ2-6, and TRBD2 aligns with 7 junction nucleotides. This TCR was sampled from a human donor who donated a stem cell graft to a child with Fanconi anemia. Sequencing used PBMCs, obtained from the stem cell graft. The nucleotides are TGTGCCAGCAGCCCGAATGGGGGGGCTGGGGCCAACGTCCTGACTTTC. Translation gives CASSPNGGAGANVLTF.